The rows below give T cell receptor beta chains drawn from one sample of a study of CD8 T cells in ankylosing spondylitis. Each CDR3 protein is one row after TCRdb ran MiXCR on the 5' RACE reads. The sample has some 140,000 distinct CDR3 sequences, 7.5% to 9.5% seen once; the top ten hold roughly 7.2%. The source material was synovial fluid, either unsorted or a sorted T cell fraction (not recorded which). These receptors were collected from a male donor with ankylosing spondylitis. CDR3s include the opening cysteine and the closing phenylalanine or tryptophan. A D gene is named only where the DNA matches it firmly. Clone size is not always given. Where it is, it says once, few, many or a class for expanded clones.

D gene	V gene	J gene	clone size	CDR3 protein	CDR3 DNA
TRBD1	TRBV3-1	TRBJ2-5	many	CASSPGQRIETQYF	TGTGCCAGCAGCCCGGGACAGAGGATAGAGACCCAGTACTTC
TRBD2	TRBV12-3/TRBV12-4	TRBJ2-3	.	CASSFLSGGPDTQYF	TGTGCCAGCAGTTTCCTTAGCGGGGGGCCAGATACGCAGTATTTT
TRBD1	TRBV28	TRBJ2-7	.	CASSLLGAGGDYEQYF	TGTGCCAGCAGTCTCCTAGGGGCAGGGGGAGACTACGAGCAGTACTTC
TRBD1	TRBV6-1	TRBJ1-1	.	CASRRDRSDTEAFF	TGTGCCAGCAGACGGGACAGGTCGGACACTGAAGCTTTCTTT
.	TRBV18	TRBJ2-7	few	CASSRPGTVYEQYF	TGTGCCAGCTCAAGACCCGGGACCGTCTACGAGCAGTACTTC
.	TRBV20-1	TRBJ2-7	many	CSASPGLLSYEQYF	TGCAGTGCTAGTCCCGGACTGCTTTCCTACGAGCAGTACTTC
.	TRBV20-1	TRBJ1-1	many	CSAREGVARGNTEAFF	TGCAGTGCTAGAGAGGGGGTAGCAAGAGGGAACACTGAAGCTTTCTTT
TRBD2	TRBV7-2	TRBJ2-5	many	CASSDRGLAGGKTQYF	TGTGCCAGCAGCGACCGCGGACTAGCGGGAGGGAAGACCCAGTACTTC
TRBD1	TRBV3-1	TRBJ1-1	.	CASSPDGDRQTEAFF	TGTGCCAGCAGCCCCGACGGGGACAGGCAAACTGAAGCTTTCTTT
.	TRBV5-1	TRBJ2-3	few	CASSFDVVADTQYF	TGCGCCAGCAGCTTCGACGTCGTCGCAGATACGCAGTATTTT
.	TRBV7-2	TRBJ1-2	few	CASSFNGYGYTF	TGTGCCAGCAGCTTTAATGGGTATGGCTACACCTTC
.	TRBV5-6	TRBJ2-5	few	CASSSPRGAETQYF	TGTGCCAGCAGCTCCCCCAGGGGAGCAGAGACCCAGTACTTC
.	TRBV7-3	TRBJ2-3	few	CASSLFPVGFTDTQYF	TGTGCCAGCAGCTTATTCCCCGTGGGGTTCACAGATACGCAGTATTTT
TRBD1	TRBV20-1	TRBJ1-2	few	CSAEDRVVGYTF	TGCAGTGCTGAGGACAGGGTGGTTGGCTACACCTTC
TRBD1	TRBV6-5	TRBJ1-1	few	CASSLQGAVGTEAFF	TGTGCCAGCAGTTTACAGGGGGCAGTGGGTACTGAAGCTTTCTTT
.	TRBV11-2	TRBJ1-3	few	CASSREGRTTSSGNTIYF	TGTGCCAGCAGCCGCGAAGGCCGCACCACAAGCTCTGGAAACACCATATATTTT
TRBD2	TRBV2	TRBJ2-5	.	CASSETSGKETQYF	TGTGCCAGCAGTGAGACTAGCGGGAAGGAGACCCAGTACTTC
TRBD2	TRBV27	TRBJ2-7	.	CASTKWGGASYEQYF	TGTGCCAGCACCAAGTGGGGGGGAGCTTCCTACGAGCAGTACTTC
.	TRBV28	TRBJ2-3	few	CASSTPTFTDTQYF	TGTGCCAGCAGCACACCAACCTTCACAGATACGCAGTATTTT
.	TRBV20-1	TRBJ2-3	few	CSASTPLGTDTQYF	TGCAGTGCTAGTACCCCCCTAGGCACAGATACGCAGTATTTT
.	TRBV16	TRBJ2-7	.	CASNPTLSSYEQYF	TGTGCCAGCAACCCAACCCTCAGCTCCTACGAGCAGTACTTC
TRBD1	TRBV11-2	TRBJ1-2	many	CASSQTGQGGYGYTF	TGTGCCAGCAGCCAGACCGGACAGGGAGGCTATGGCTACACCTTC
TRBD1	TRBV7-8	TRBJ1-2	many	CASSPGQGRLYGYTF	TGTGCCAGCAGCCCAGGACAGGGTCGGCTTTATGGCTACACCTTC
.	TRBV29-1	TRBJ2-3	.	CSVERSRGTDTQYF	TGCAGCGTTGAACGGTCACGGGGTACAGATACGCAGTATTTT
.	TRBV5-1	TRBJ2-3	many	CASSLESSPDTQYF	TGCGCCAGCAGCTTGGAGAGTAGCCCAGATACGCAGTATTTT
.	TRBV20-1	TRBJ2-5	many	CSAPSFRLPGTQYF	TGCAGTGCTCCCTCCTTTAGACTACCGGGGACCCAGTACTTC
.	TRBV29-1	TRBJ2-1	few	CSVVWDPRGYNEQFF	TGCAGCGTTGTGTGGGACCCTCGGGGTTACAATGAGCAGTTCTTC
.	TRBV11-1	TRBJ2-2	few	CASSLTPRTGELFF	TGTGCCAGCAGCTTAACCCCACGGACCGGGGAGCTGTTTTTT
.	TRBV27	TRBJ2-1	many	CASSFLQNSYNEQFF	TGTGCCAGCAGTTTTTTACAGAACTCCTACAATGAGCAGTTCTTC
.	TRBV6-1	TRBJ2-1	many	CASSLDRNTYNEQFF	TGTGCCAGCAGCCTCGACAGGAACACCTACAATGAGCAGTTCTTC
.	TRBV6-5	TRBJ2-3	few	CASSYGSITDTQYF	TGTGCCAGCAGTTACGGATCGATCACAGATACGCAGTATTTT
.	TRBV6-6	TRBJ2-7	many	CASSSFGKQYF	TGTGCCAGCAGTTCCTTCGGGAAGCAGTACTTC
.	TRBV2	TRBJ2-2	.	CASSVTASTGELFF	TGTGCCAGCAGTGTCACGGCAAGCACCGGGGAGCTGTTTTTT
.	TRBV6-5	TRBJ1-5	many	CASSYSAGYSNQPQHF	TGTGCCAGCAGTTACTCTGCAGGGTATAGCAATCAGCCCCAGCATTTT
TRBD1	TRBV20-1	TRBJ1-6	.	CSAMRTGGGLHF	TGCAGTGCCATGCGGACAGGCGGGGGGCTCCACTTT
.	TRBV27	TRBJ1-3	.	CASADYSGNTIYF	TGTGCCAGCGCTGACTACTCTGGAAACACCATATATTTT
.	TRBV4-3	TRBJ1-6	many	CASSQRHLGGSPLHF	TGCGCCAGCAGCCAAAGGCACCTGGGAGGTTCACCCCTCCACTTT
TRBD2	TRBV6-4	TRBJ2-1	few	CATPSGVYNEQFF	TGTGCCACTCCTAGCGGGGTATACAATGAGCAGTTCTTC
.	TRBV7-8	TRBJ1-2	many	CASSSPASWGYTF	TGTGCCAGCAGCTCGCCCGCATCCTGGGGCTACACCTTC
TRBD1	TRBV6-5	TRBJ1-1	few	CASSYSDRGRFWNTEAFF	TGTGCCAGCAGTTACTCCGACAGGGGGAGGTTCTGGAACACTGAAGCTTTCTTT
.	TRBV20-1	TRBJ1-2	many	CSARGQRNYGYTF	TGCAGTGCTAGAGGGCAGAGAAACTATGGCTACACCTTC
TRBD2	TRBV25-1	TRBJ2-7	few	CASSPRTSGRDYEQYF	TGTGCCAGCAGTCCCCGGACTAGCGGGAGGGACTACGAGCAGTACTTC
TRBD2	TRBV20-1	TRBJ2-1	few	CSARILAGQNEQFF	TGCAGTGCTAGAATACTAGCGGGACAGAATGAGCAGTTCTTC
.	TRBV29-1	TRBJ1-4	.	CSAIWREKLFF	TGCAGCGCCATTTGGAGGGAAAAACTGTTTTTT
TRBD1	TRBV9	TRBJ1-1	many	CASSRQGDTEAFF	TGTGCCAGCAGCAGACAGGGAGACACTGAAGCTTTCTTT
.	TRBV5-1	TRBJ1-2	.	CASSLAGRVAGYTF	TGCGCCAGCAGCTTGGCAGGACGGGTGGCTGGCTACACCTTC
.	TRBV7-2	TRBJ1-2	many	CASSYSPGDGYTF	TGTGCCAGCAGCTACTCCCCGGGGGACGGCTACACCTTC
TRBD2	TRBV20-1	TRBJ2-3	.	CSARAGGDTDTQYF	TGCAGTGCTAGGGCGGGGGGAGACACAGATACGCAGTATTTT
TRBD1	TRBV7-2	TRBJ2-5	few	CASSFNRGQETQYF	TGTGCCAGCAGCTTTAACAGGGGGCAGGAGACCCAGTACTTC
.	TRBV24-1	TRBJ2-3	many	CATSDSSGLLPSTDTQYF	TGTGCCACCAGTGATTCCTCCGGACTTCTACCTAGCACAGATACGCAGTATTTT
.	TRBV7-9	TRBJ2-7	few	CASSSDGSQYF	TGTGCCAGCAGCTCTGATGGGTCCCAGTACTTC